This is a list of T cell receptor beta chains from one sample in a study of blood T cell repertoires in COVID-19. Sequencing was performed with immunoSEQ multiplex PCR; in TCRdb, only in-frame clones are kept and a portion is missing. The table lists about 210,000 clones, around 88% of them singletons. The sequencing sample was made of PBMCs or T cells enriched from blood (not recorded which). The receptors stem from a man aged 40-55 years with acute COVID-19. The CDR3 runs from the conserved cysteine through the conserved F or W. The order of the fields is clone size, J gene, D gene, V gene, CDR3 length, CDR3 protein, CDR3 DNA. D genes are given only for firm matches. The size entry is marked missing in some rows and otherwise reads once, few, many or a size class.

>.|TRBJ2-1|.|TRBV6-5|15
CASSYSGVGRGEQFF
TGTGCCAGCAGTTACTCGGGTGTGGGGCGGGGTGAGCAGTTCTTC
>once|TRBJ1-1|TRBD1|TRBV9|15
CASSVGGQVNTEAFF
TGTGCCAGCAGCGTGGGGGGACAGGTCAACACTGAAGCTTTCTTT
>.|TRBJ1-4|TRBD1|TRBV7-8|18
CASSLVGQGPTTNEKLFF
TGTGCCAGCAGCTTAGTAGGACAGGGACCGACAACTAATGAAAAACTGTTTTTT
>.|TRBJ2-1|.|TRBV6-5|14
CASKRIGGVDEQFF
TGTGCCAGCAAACGGATTGGCGGTGTCGATGAGCAGTTCTTC
>.|TRBJ2-5|TRBD1|TRBV5-6|17
CASSFRPGQGASQTQYF
TGTGCCAGCAGTTTCCGACCGGGACAGGGGGCCAGTCAGACCCAGTACTTC
>.|TRBJ2-7|TRBD2|TRBV5-1|15
CASSSSGRISYEQYF
TGCGCCAGCAGCTCTAGCGGGAGGATCTCCTACGAGCAGTACTTC
>once|TRBJ2-3|.|TRBV12-2|15
CASRSGRGSTDTQYF
TGTGCAAGTCGCTCCGGTAGGGGGAGCACAGATACGCAGTATTTT
>.|TRBJ2-7|.|TRBV3-1/TRBV3-2|14
CASSGRTEGYEQYF
TGTGCCAGCAGCGGCCGGACAGAAGGTTACGAGCAGTACTTC
>.|TRBJ1-1|TRBD1|TRBV5-4|15
CASSLDPTGDTEAFF
TGTGCCAGCAGCTTGGATCCCACAGGGGACACTGAAGCTTTCTTT
>.|TRBJ1-3|TRBD1|TRBV5-4|15
CASSLGSGGGNTIYF
TGTGCCAGCAGCTTGGGTTCAGGGGGCGGAAACACCATATATTTT
>.|TRBJ1-6|TRBD1|TRBV9|14
CASSGGQLNSPLHF
TGTGCCAGCAGCGGGGGACAGCTTAATTCACCCCTCCACTTT
>.|TRBJ1-1|.|TRBV9|15
CASGGGGRSNTEAFF
TGTGCCAGTGGGGGAGGAGGTCGATCGAACACTGAAGCTTTCTTT
>.|TRBJ2-2|TRBD2|TRBV11-2|15
CASRLLAGGHGELFF
TGTGCCAGCAGACTACTAGCGGGAGGTCACGGGGAGCTGTTTTTT
>.|TRBJ2-7|.|TRBV27|11
CASSLYYEQYF
TGTGCCAGCAGTCTTTACTACGAGCAGTACTTC
>.|TRBJ1-1|.|TRBV3-1/TRBV3-2|14
CASSQGGGIAEAFF
TGTGCCAGCAGCCAAGGAGGCGGAATCGCTGAAGCTTTCTTT
>.|TRBJ2-3|.|TRBV5-1|14
CASSLGASTDTQYF
TGCGCCAGCAGCTTGGGCGCAAGCACAGATACGCAGTATTTT
>.|TRBJ2-3|.|TRBV30|13
CAWSGTSTDTQYF
TGTGCCTGGAGTGGCACTAGCACAGATACGCAGTATTTT
>.|TRBJ1-2|TRBD1|TRBV15|16
CATSKGQGASDYGYTF
TGTGCCACCAGCAAAGGACAGGGGGCGAGTGATTATGGCTACACCTTC
>.|TRBJ2-2|TRBD2|TRBV29-1|15
CSARPGGRVTGELFF
TGCAGCGCCAGACCTGGCGGGAGGGTCACCGGGGAGCTGTTTTTT
>.|TRBJ1-1|.|TRBV7-3|15
CASSLYTVLNTEAFF
TGTGCCAGCAGCTTATACACAGTCTTGAACACTGAAGCTTTCTTT
>.|TRBJ2-5|.|TRBV9|15
CVSSVDSYSFGTQYF
TGTGTCAGCAGCGTAGACTCCTACTCCTTCGGGACCCAGTACTTC
>.|TRBJ2-1|.|TRBV5-6|14
CASSWPGHLNEQFF
TGTGCCAGCAGCTGGCCGGGACATCTCAATGAGCAGTTCTTC
>.|TRBJ1-2|.|TRBV12-3/TRBV12-4|13
CASSLGGGYGYTF
TGTGCCAGCAGTTTAGGCGGGGGCTATGGCTACACCTTC
>.|TRBJ1-5|.|TRBV6-5|14
CASSYSDTSQPQHF
TGTGCCAGCAGTTACTCGGACACGTCCCAGCCCCAGCATTTT
>.|TRBJ1-2|.|TRBV9|14
CASSSPGHNYGYTF
TGTGCCAGCAGCTCCCCAGGGCATAACTATGGCTACACCTTC
>.|TRBJ2-7|TRBD1|TRBV10-3|15
CAISDGDRGPYEQYF
TGTGCCATCAGTGATGGGGACAGGGGGCCCTACGAGCAGTACTTC
>.|TRBJ2-7|.|TRBV6-5|12
CASTDILYEQYF
TGTGCCAGCACGGACATCCTCTACGAGCAGTACTTC
>.|TRBJ2-5|.|TRBV19|13
CASSTWSGETQYF
TGTGCCAGTAGTACATGGAGCGGAGAGACCCAGTACTTC
>.|TRBJ1-5|.|TRBV9|15
CASSAPGTSDQPQHF
TGTGCCAGCAGCGCCCCAGGGACAAGTGATCAGCCCCAGCATTTT
>once|TRBJ2-3|.|TRBV6-5|14
CASSYERRTDTQYF
TGTGCCAGCAGTTATGAGCGGCGCACAGATACGCAGTATTTT
>.|TRBJ1-4|.|TRBV20-1|14
CSASPDSTNEKLFF
TGCAGTGCTAGTCCCGACAGCACTAATGAAAAACTGTTTTTT
>.|TRBJ2-2|.|TRBV5-1|15
CASSIRTANTGELFF
TGCGCCAGCAGCATCAGGACAGCGAACACCGGGGAGCTGTTTTTT
>.|TRBJ2-5|TRBD2|TRBV19|14
CASSPMTGGETQYF
TGTGCCAGTAGCCCTATGACGGGGGGGGAGACCCAGTACTTC
>.|TRBJ2-1|TRBD2|TRBV5-4|20
CASSLILGLAGLSSYNEQFF
TGTGCCAGCAGCTTGATCTTGGGACTAGCGGGTCTAAGCTCCTACAATGAGCAGTTCTTC
>.|TRBJ2-1|TRBD2|TRBV9|13
CASRGAGAAEQFF
TGTGCCAGCCGGGGAGCGGGAGCGGCTGAGCAGTTCTTC
>.|TRBJ2-2|.|TRBV7-3|14
CASRAGSTTGELFF
TGTGCCAGCAGAGCAGGGTCTACCACCGGGGAGCTGTTTTTT
>.|TRBJ2-5|.|TRBV3-1/TRBV3-2|14
CASSQDPGGETQYF
TGTGCCAGCAGCCAAGACCCTGGGGGGGAGACCCAGTACTTC
>.|TRBJ2-5|.|TRBV10-3|14
CATSLEGTLETQYF
TGTGCCACCTCTCTTGAGGGTACCTTGGAGACCCAGTACTTC
>few|TRBJ1-2|TRBD1|TRBV4-1|15
CASSRGQGGYYGYTF
TGCGCCAGCAGCCGGGGACAGGGAGGTTACTATGGCTACACCTTC
>.|TRBJ1-4|.|TRBV2|12
CASSVLREKLFF
TGTGCCAGCAGTGTCCTCCGGGAAAAACTGTTTTTT
>.|TRBJ1-1|.|TRBV2|14
CASRLDSTNTEAFF
TGTGCCAGCAGGCTGGACTCCACCAACACTGAAGCTTTCTTT
>once|TRBJ1-1|.|TRBV25-1|11
CASIGGTEAFF
TGTGCCAGCATCGGCGGGACTGAAGCTTTCTTT
>.|TRBJ2-2|.|TRBV10-2|14
CASRLQGGYGELFF
TGCGCCAGCAGATTACAAGGAGGGTACGGGGAGCTGTTTTTT
>.|TRBJ2-5|TRBD1|TRBV9|14
CASEPGGRGGDQYF
TGTGCCAGCGAACCAGGGGGCCGCGGTGGGGACCAGTACTTC
>.|TRBJ1-1|.|TRBV14|15
CASSQVVGGGTEAFF
TGTGCCAGCAGCCAAGTTGTTGGGGGGGGCACTGAAGCTTTCTTT
>.|TRBJ1-3|TRBD1|TRBV30|16
CAWSVSGQGYGNTIYF
TGTGCCTGGAGTGTATCCGGACAGGGGTACGGAAACACCATATATTTT
>.|TRBJ2-7|.|TRBV2|14
CASRIRASSYEQYF
TGTGCCAGCCGAATCAGGGCTTCTTCGTACGAGCAGTACTTC
>.|TRBJ1-3|.|TRBV28|16
CASSLTAGWSGNTIYF
TGTGCCAGCAGTTTAACTGCAGGGTGGTCTGGAAACACCATATATTTT
>.|TRBJ1-3|TRBD1|TRBV6-5|15
CASSTGTGGFNTIYF
TGTGCCAGCAGTACAGGGACAGGGGGCTTTAACACCATATATTTT
>.|TRBJ2-2|TRBD2|TRBV9|16
CASAGELAGVTGELFF
TGTGCCAGTGCCGGGGAACTAGCGGGGGTCACCGGGGAGCTGTTTTTT
>.|TRBJ2-3|.|TRBV10-2|14
CASSQTSRLDTQYF
TGCGCCAGCAGTCAGACTAGTAGGTTAGATACGCAGTATTTT
>.|TRBJ1-2|.|TRBV28|14
CATSRQQDTPGYTF
TGTGCCACCAGCCGTCAACAGGACACCCCTGGCTACACCTTC